This T cell receptor beta chain stems from a study of shared clonotypes between healthy human individuals. Study outcomes and limitations: Non-shared clonotypes had lower generation probabilities than those shared by all four donors. In several donors, approximately 5% of naive CD4 clonotypes appeared in common.

As concerns this clone: As yet, its antigen is unknown.

Adults of Caucasian background living in Nashville, Tennessee made up all donors. Researchers partitioned CD4+ cells into CD45RA+ naive and CD45RA-negative memory subsets. Sequenced by immunoSEQ multiplex PCR; TCRdb stores in-frame clones only, minus some. The sample yields hundreds of thousands of clones, 73% seen once. Germline V gene lookup returns CDR1 SGDLS and CDR2 YYNGEE. This CDR3 contains 17 residues. After removal of 3 bases from V and 5 bases from J, the junction contained 13 bases not matched to a gene. The gene calls are TRBV9 and TRBJ2-2, with 7 bases that match TRBD1. This receptor was taken from a man between 25 and 39 years old in good health. Sequenced input: memory CD4+ T cells sorted from blood. The subset: CD45RA-negative fraction. For the CDR3, the DNA is TGTGCCAGCAGCGCCACTTCCGGGACAGATAGAACCGGGGAGCTGTTTTTT. Encoded protein: CASSATSGTDRTGELFF.